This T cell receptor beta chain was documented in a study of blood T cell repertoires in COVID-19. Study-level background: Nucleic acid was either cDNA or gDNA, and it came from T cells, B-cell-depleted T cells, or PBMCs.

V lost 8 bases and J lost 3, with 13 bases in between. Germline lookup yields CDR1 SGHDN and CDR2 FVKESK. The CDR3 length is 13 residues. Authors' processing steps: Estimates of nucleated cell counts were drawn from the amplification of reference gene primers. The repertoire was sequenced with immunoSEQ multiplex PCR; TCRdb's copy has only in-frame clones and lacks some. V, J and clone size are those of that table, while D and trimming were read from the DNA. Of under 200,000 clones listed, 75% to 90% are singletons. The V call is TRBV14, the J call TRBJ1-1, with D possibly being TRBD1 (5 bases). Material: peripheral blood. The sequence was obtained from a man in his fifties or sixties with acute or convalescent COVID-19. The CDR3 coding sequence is TGTGCCAGCCAGGCCAGGGACTACACTGAAGCTTTCTTT. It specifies CASQARDYTEAFF.